This TCR beta chain was recorded in a study of shared clonotypes between healthy human individuals. Study-level information: A donor's plate count was three for CD4 naive and three for CD4 memory; CD8 naive had two and CD8 memory one. General study points: Naive subsets tended to show greater estimated richness than memory subsets. With several donors compared, 4% to 5.5% of naive CD4 clonotypes were shared.

Points on this clone: Its antigen is not known.

The naive CD8 population came from CD45RO-negative cells selected for CCR7, without terminally differentiated effector memory CD45RA+ cells. Germline assignment: CDR1 SGHDN and CDR2 FVKESK. Trimming took off 4 bases at V and 4 bases at J, with 16 bases between the two ends. The CDR3 sequence is 15 residues long. A 200 ng quantity of DNA, 29,000 or so T cell genomes, went into the sorted-subset replicate PCRs. Here immunoSEQ multiplex PCR was the method, and the copy in TCRdb shows in-frame clones only, minus some. This sample has millions of clones, with 85% to 95% found just once. The chain joins TRBV14 to TRBJ1-1; possible D gene TRBD1, 5 bases. The material sequenced was naive CD8+ T cells sorted from blood. The clonotype was recovered from a man aged 18 to 30 in good health. The CDR3 spells CASSPPSGYGTEAFF. DNA of the CDR3: TGTGCCAGCAGCCCCCCATCAGGGTATGGCACTGAAGCTTTCTTT.